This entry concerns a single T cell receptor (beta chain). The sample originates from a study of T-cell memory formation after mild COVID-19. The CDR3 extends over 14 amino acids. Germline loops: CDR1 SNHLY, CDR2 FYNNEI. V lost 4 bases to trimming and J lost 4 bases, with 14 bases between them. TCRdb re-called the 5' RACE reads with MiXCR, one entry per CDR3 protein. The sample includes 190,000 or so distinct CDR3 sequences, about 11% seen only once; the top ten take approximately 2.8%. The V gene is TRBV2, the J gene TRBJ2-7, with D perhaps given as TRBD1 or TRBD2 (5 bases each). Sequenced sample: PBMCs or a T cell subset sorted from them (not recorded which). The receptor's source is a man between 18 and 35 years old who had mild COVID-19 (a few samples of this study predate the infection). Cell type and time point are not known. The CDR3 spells CASSGGITPYEQYV. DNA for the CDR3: TGTGCCAGCAGTGGGGGGATAACTCCTTACGAGCAGTACGTC.